This T cell receptor (beta chain) was observed in a study of blood T cells in healthy people across ages. The CDR3 totals 13 residues. The germline V gene has CDR1 SGHRS and CDR2 YFSETQ. V was clipped by 4 bases and J by 11 bases; unmatched bases: 9. This clonotype was seen a few times. Primed by a sample-barcoded 5' primer and a J-beta primer mix, a second PCR proceeded for 7 to 11 cycles. TCRdb redid the calling of the 5' RACE reads with MiXCR, one entry per CDR3 protein. The repertoire has about 830,000 distinct CDR3 sequences, nearly 60% of them found once; the top ten carry approximately 21%. This receptor was obtained from a man aged 30 to 39 in good health. The source material was blood. The chain couples TRBV5-1 to TRBJ2-5, with TRBD2 identical over 9 bases. CDR3 coding DNA: TGCGCCAGCAGCGCGACTAGCGGCAATGAGCAGTACTTC. Its translation: CASSATSGNEQYF.